This entry is about one T cell receptor (beta chain). Its cognate antigen is unknown. It was genomic DNA that served as the template for profiling TCR beta VDJ and CDR3. Each CDR3 protein gets one entry after TCRdb re-called the reads with MiXCR. The data contain hundreds of thousands of distinct CDR3 sequences, around a third of them singletons. Individuals selected for sequencing had exhibited CD8+CD57+ cell expansion on flow cytometry. By the time of blood sampling, patients had still received no therapy. The sample comes from a study of CD8+CD57+ T cells in acquired aplastic anemia. Study in general: Quantities of DNA derived from sorted CD4+ and CD8+ cells averaged around 3 ug.

Study-wide points: Overlap between patients and controls comprised roughly 28 CD8+ CDR3 sequences. Statistical testing detected no significant gap in CD8+ Simpson's diversity between patients and controls.

J lost 5 bases, V lost 3 bases, and 15 bases had no gene match. The CDR3 length is 18 residues. CDR1 MGHDK and CDR2 SYGVNS come from the germline V gene. This TCR was recovered from a human donor with aplastic anemia. The chain couples TRBV25-1 to TRBJ2-1, with 8 bases that match TRBD1. Source material: sorted CD4+, CD8+, or CD8+CD57+ T cells (not recorded which) from PBMCs. The CDR3 coding sequence is TGTGCCAGCAGTGATAACCCCTCAGGACAGGGTCGAGACAATGAGCAGTTCTTC. The encoded protein is CASSDNPSGQGRDNEQFF.